These T cell receptor beta chains were read from a single sample in a study of response to subunit inactivated influenza vaccine. Using its own MiXCR run on the RT-PCR reads, TCRdb lists one record per CDR3 protein. The sample yields 710,000 or so distinct CDR3 sequences, approximately 14% seen once. Sequenced here: PBMCs from blood, sampled roughly 13 days after vaccination. Receptors were obtained from a man aged 50-60 years who received an inactivated influenza vaccine. The CDR3 runs from the conserved cysteine through the conserved F or W. The D gene is left open where the match is weak. Clone size, where shown, is once, few, many, or a class for clones that have expanded.

12 | TRBJ2-7 | TRBD1 | TRBV12-3/TRBV12-4 | many | CASSGTGGEQYF | TGTGCCAGCAGTGGTACAGGGGGCGAGCAGTACTTC
13 | TRBJ1-4 | - | TRBV18 | - | CASSATYGEKLFF | TGTGCCAGCTCAGCGACGTACGGTGAAAAACTGTTTTTT
14 | TRBJ2-7 | - | TRBV10-3 | many | CAISETVGLGEQYF | TGTGCCATCAGTGAGACAGTTGGTTTAGGGGAGCAGTACTTC
17 | TRBJ2-3 | - | TRBV3-1 | - | CASSQQISAGWTDTQYF | TGTGCCAGCAGCCAGCAGATCTCGGCGGGGTGGACAGATACGCAGTATTTT
16 | TRBJ2-5 | TRBD2 | TRBV12-3/TRBV12-4 | - | CASSLLAGVRQETQYF | TGTGCCAGCAGTTTGCTAGCGGGAGTTAGGCAAGAGACCCAGTACTTC
15 | TRBJ2-3 | - | TRBV3-1 | - | CASSQDPKRTDTQYF | TGTGCCAGCAGCCAAGACCCTAAGCGGACAGATACGCAGTATTTT
15 | TRBJ2-5 | TRBD1 | TRBV7-9 | few | CASSRTGNPMETQYF | TGTGCCAGCAGCCGGACAGGGAACCCTATGGAGACCCAGTACTTC
14 | TRBJ2-7 | - | TRBV4-2 | - | CASSHSGYSYEQCF | TGTGCCAGCAGCCACAGCGGTTACTCCTACGAGCAGTGCTTC
14 | TRBJ2-3 | - | TRBV12-3/TRBV12-4 | - | CASSPGYSRDTQYF | TGTGCCAGCAGCCCGGGGTACTCCCGGGATACGCAGTATTTT
17 | TRBJ2-1 | TRBD2 | TRBV11-3 | few | CASSLRGGQNSYNEQFF | TGTGCCAGCAGCTTACGGGGGGGGCAGAACTCCTACAATGAGCAGTTCTTC
14 | TRBJ2-3 | - | TRBV2 | few | CASSEVINTDTQYF | TGTGCCAGCAGTGAAGTGATTAACACAGATACGCAGTATTTT